Listed here are 8 T cell receptor beta chains from one sample, sequenced in a study of human T cells and chemical hapten exposure. TCRdb re-called the RACE reads through MiXCR, storing one row per CDR3 protein. The sample records fewer than 95,000 distinct CDR3 sequences, approximately 10% being singletons. Time point denoted: patch test 1, 2 weeks after DPC sensitization. The treatment: therapeutic diphenylcyclopropenone sensitization with weekly scalp DPC. This sample comprised whole blood, obtained in connection with sensitization to the hapten diphenylcyclopropenone (DPC). The receptors were gathered from a man between 35 and 55 years old with alopecia areata. Some clones in this sample may be carry-over from other donors' samples.

This clonotype appeared many times. The chain carries TRBV20-1 and TRBJ1-5; TRBD1 matches 8 bases. Looked up from germline, CDR1 is DFQATT and CDR2 is SNEGSKA (reference sequence). J gave up 0 bases and V 5 bases, and 6 bases lay outside the gene matches. The CDR3 is made up of 15 amino acids. CDR3 nucleotides: TGCAGTGCTCGTGGACAGGGATATAGCAATCAGCCCCAGCATTTT. It translates to CSARGQGYSNQPQHF.

This clonotype was counted a few times. This rearrangement joins TRBV15 to TRBJ2-4; D is unclear. Trimming removed 0 bases at V and 1 base at J, with 19 bases between. Germline loops: CDR1 LNHNV, CDR2 YYDKDF (reference sequence). CDR3 length: 19 amino acids. CDR3 in DNA: TGTGCCACCAGCAGAGATTACCCCCCCTTTGATGGGGCCAAAAACATTCAGTACTTC. Its protein product is CATSRDYPPFDGAKNIQYF.

The chain has TRBV7-9 and TRBJ2-7, with 9 bases aligning to TRBD2. V dropped 5 bases and J dropped 2; count of bases not matched to a gene: 7. The CDR3 is 15 residues long. Germline CDR1 is SEHNR and CDR2 is FQNEAQ (reference sequence). In DNA, the CDR3 is TGTGCCAGCAGCCTTGGGACTAGCAGTCCCTACGAGCAGTACTTC. The encoded protein is CASSLGTSSPYEQYF.

This clonotype was observed at least ten times. This chain links TRBV2 with TRBJ1-5; 10 bases are a match to TRBD1. CDR1 and CDR2 from the germline V gene are SNHLY and FYNNEI. This CDR3 has 15 residues. V lost 3 bases and J lost 6; bases outside the gene matches: 5. This CDR3 reads CASSETGGTAQPQHF. The CDR3 DNA is TGTGCCAGCAGTGAGACAGGGGGCACGGCTCAGCCCCAGCATTTT.

This clonotype was observed a handful of times. The V and J genes are TRBV6-2 or TRBV6-3 and TRBJ2-1, with no clear D. The CDR3 loop spans 10 amino acids. V was pared by 7 bases and J by 9 bases, with 7 bases between. Germline V gene lookup returns CDR1 MNHEY and CDR2 SVGEGT. The CDR3 DNA sequence: TGTGCCAGCACCTACGGTGAGCAGTTCTTC. Its translation: CASTYGEQFF.

The V call is TRBV20-1, the J call TRBJ2-1, with 7 bases matching TRBD2. Germline CDR1 is DFQATT and CDR2 is SNEGSKA (reference sequence). Trimming removed 0 bases from V and 6 bases from J; junction bases left unmatched: 11. This CDR3 region has 16 residues. The CDR3 sequence: CSARDGGRIPSNEQFF. The CDR3 DNA reads TGCAGTGCTAGAGATGGCGGGAGAATTCCCTCCAATGAGCAGTTCTTC.

CDR3 protein: CASSSPRYNEQFF. CDR3 nucleotide sequence: TGTGCCAGCAGCTCCCCGCGTTACAATGAGCAGTTCTTC. This chain links TRBV7-2 with TRBJ2-1; D not resolved. Trimming stripped 4 bases from V and 4 bases from J, with 8 bases between. The CDR3 has 13 residues. Germline loops: CDR1 SGHTA, CDR2 FQGNSA.

There are many counts of this clonotype. This chain's CDR3 is CASSQVGTGLNSPLHF. The CDR3 DNA reads as TGTGCCAGCAGCCAAGTGGGGACAGGGTTAAATTCACCCCTCCACTTT. V is TRBV14 and J is TRBJ1-6; 9 bases are a match to TRBD1. Unmatched junction bases numbered 5, after V lost 1 base and J lost 7 bases. Germline V gene sequence: CDR1 SGHDN, CDR2 FVKESK. This CDR3 has 16 residues.